This note documents a single T cell receptor (beta chain) sequence. This entry belongs to a study of CD8+CD57+ T cells in acquired aplastic anemia. The overall study: There were roughly 9.8 million reads, on average, for CD4+ cells from healthy donors.

It was genomic DNA that served as the template for profiling TCR beta VDJ and CDR3. TCRdb ran MiXCR on the reads and lists one entry per CDR3 protein. The table has around 180,000 distinct CDR3 sequences, about three fifths seen once. Germline V CDR1 and CDR2: SGHRS, YFSETQ. This CDR3 has 10 amino acids. The V and J ends lost 10 bases and 2 bases respectively, with 7 bases between them. The V call is TRBV5-1, the J call TRBJ2-7; D call uncertain. This receptor was identified in a human donor in good health. The sample was sorted CD4+, CD8+, or CD8+CD57+ T cells (not recorded which) from PBMCs. This chain's CDR3 is CAGPPYEQYF. CDR3 DNA sequence: TGCGCCGGACCGCCCTACGAGCAGTACTTC.